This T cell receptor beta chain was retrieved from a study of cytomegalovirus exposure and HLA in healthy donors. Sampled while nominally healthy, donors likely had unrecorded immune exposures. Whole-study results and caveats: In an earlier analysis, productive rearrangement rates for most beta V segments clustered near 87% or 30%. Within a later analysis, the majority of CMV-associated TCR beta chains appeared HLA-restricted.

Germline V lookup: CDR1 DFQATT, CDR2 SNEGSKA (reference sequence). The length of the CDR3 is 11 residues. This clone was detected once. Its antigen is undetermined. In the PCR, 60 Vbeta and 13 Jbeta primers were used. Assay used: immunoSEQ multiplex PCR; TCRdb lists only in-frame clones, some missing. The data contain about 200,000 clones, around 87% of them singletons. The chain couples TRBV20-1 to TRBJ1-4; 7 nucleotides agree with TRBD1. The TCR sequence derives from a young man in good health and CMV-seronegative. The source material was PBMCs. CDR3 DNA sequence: TGCGGACAGGAAACTAATGAAAAACTGTTTTTT. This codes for CGQETNEKLFF.